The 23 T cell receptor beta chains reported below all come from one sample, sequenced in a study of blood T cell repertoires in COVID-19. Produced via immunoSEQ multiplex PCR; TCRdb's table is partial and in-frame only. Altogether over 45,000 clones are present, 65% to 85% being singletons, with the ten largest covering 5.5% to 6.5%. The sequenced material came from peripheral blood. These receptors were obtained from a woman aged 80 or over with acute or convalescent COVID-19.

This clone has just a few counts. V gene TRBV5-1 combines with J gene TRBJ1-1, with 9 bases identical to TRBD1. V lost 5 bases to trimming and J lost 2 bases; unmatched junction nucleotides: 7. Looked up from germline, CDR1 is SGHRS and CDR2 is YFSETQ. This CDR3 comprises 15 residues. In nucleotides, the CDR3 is TGCGCCAGCAGACGGGGGACAGGGACCAACACTGAAGCTTTCTTT. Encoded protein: CASRRGTGTNTEAFF. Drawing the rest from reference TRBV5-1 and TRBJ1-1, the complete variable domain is KAGVTQTPRYLIKTRGQQVTLSCSPISGHRSVSWYQQTPGQGLQFLFEYFSETQRNKGNFPGRFSGRQFSNSRSEMNVSTLELGDSALYLCASRRGTGTNTEAFFGQGTRLTVV.

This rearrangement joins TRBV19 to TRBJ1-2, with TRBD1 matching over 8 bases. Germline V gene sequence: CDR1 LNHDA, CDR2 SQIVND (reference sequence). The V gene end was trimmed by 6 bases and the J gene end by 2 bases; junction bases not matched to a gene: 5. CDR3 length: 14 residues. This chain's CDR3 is CASRSTGGNYGYTF. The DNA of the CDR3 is TGTGCCAGTAGGTCTACAGGGGGAAACTATGGCTACACCTTC.

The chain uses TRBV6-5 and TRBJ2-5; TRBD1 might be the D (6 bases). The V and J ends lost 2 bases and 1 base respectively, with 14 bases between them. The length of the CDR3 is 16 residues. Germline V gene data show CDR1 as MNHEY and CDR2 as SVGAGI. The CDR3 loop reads CASSYEIGTPQETQYF. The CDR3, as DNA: TGTGCCAGCAGTTACGAAATCGGGACACCCCAAGAGACCCAGTACTTC.

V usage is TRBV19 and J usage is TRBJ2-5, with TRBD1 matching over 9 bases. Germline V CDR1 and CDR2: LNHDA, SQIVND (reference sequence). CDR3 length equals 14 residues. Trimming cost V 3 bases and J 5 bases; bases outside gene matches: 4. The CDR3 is CASSIGQGQETQYF. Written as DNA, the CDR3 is TGTGCCAGTAGTATCGGACAGGGGCAGGAGACCCAGTACTTC.

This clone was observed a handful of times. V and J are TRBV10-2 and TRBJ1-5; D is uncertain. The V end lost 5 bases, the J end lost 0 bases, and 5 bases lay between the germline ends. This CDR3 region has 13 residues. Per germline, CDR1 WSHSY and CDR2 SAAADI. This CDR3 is CASSIISNQPQHF. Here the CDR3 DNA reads TGCGCCAGCAGTATCATTAGCAATCAGCCCCAGCATTTT.

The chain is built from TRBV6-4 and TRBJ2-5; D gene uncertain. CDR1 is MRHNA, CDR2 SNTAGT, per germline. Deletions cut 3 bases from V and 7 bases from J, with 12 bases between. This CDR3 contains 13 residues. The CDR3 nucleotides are TGTGCCAGCAGTGAATCCTTTGGCGGGACCCAGTACTTC. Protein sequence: CASSESFGGTQYF.

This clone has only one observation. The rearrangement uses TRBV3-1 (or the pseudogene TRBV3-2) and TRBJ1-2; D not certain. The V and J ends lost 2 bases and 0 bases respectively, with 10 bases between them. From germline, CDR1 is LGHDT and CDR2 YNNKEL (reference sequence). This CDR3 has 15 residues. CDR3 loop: CASSQSLGANYGYTF. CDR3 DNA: TGTGCCAGCAGCCAATCTCTGGGAGCTAACTATGGCTACACCTTC.

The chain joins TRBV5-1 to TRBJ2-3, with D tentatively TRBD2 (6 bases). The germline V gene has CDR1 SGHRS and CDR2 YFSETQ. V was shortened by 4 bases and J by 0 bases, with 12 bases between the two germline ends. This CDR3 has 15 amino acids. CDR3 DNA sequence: TGCGCCAGCAGCCCGCTTCGGGGGAGCACAGATACGCAGTATTTT. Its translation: CASSPLRGSTDTQYF.

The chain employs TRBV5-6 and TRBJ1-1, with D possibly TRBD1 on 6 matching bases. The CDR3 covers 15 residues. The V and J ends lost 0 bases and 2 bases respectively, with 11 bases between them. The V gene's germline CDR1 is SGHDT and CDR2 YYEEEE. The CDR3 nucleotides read TGTGCCAGCAGCTTGGGGACAGATTATAACACTGAAGCTTTCTTT. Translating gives CASSLGTDYNTEAFF.

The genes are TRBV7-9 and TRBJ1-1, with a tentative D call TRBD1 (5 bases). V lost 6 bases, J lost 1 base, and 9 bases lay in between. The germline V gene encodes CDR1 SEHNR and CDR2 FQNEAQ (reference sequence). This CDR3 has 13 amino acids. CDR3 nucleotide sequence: TGTGCCAGCAGTTTGCAGGGGAACACTGAAGCTTTCTTT. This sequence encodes CASSLQGNTEAFF. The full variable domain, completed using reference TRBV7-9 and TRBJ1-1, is DTGVSQNPRHKITKRGQNVTFRCDPISEHNRLYWYRQTLGQGPEFLTYFQNEAQLEKSRLLSDRFSAERPKGSFSTLEIQRTEQGDSAMYLCASSLQGNTEAFFGQGTRLTVV.

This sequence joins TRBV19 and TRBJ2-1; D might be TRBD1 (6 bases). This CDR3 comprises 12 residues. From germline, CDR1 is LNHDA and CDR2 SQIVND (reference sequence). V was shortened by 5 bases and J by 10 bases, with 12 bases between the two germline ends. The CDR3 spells CASSFLGGEQFF. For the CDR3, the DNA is TGTGCCAGTAGTTTCCTTGGGGGCGAGCAGTTCTTC.

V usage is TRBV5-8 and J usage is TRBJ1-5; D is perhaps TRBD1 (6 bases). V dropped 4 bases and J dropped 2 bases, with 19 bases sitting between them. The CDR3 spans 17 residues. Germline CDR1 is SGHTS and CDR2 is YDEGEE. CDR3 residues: CASSPGRGKGGNQPQHF. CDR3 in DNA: TGTGCCAGCAGCCCCGGAAGGGGCAAGGGGGGCAATCAGCCCCAGCATTTT.

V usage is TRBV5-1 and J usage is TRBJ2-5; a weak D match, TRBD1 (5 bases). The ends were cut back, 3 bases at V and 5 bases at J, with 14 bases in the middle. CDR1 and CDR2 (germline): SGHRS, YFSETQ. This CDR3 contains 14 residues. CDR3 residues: CASSYYRNHETQYF. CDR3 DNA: TGCGCCAGCAGCTACTACAGGAATCACGAGACCCAGTACTTC.

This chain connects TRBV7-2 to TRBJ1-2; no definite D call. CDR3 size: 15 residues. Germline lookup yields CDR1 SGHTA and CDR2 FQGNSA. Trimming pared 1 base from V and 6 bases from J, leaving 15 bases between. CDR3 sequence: CASSLVGRLVDGYTF. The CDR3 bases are TGTGCCAGCAGCTTAGTAGGCAGACTGGTTGATGGCTACACCTTC.

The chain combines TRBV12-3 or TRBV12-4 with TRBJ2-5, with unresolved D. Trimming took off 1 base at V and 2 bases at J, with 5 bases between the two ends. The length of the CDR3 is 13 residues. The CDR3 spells CASSLGTQETQYF. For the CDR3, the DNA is TGTGCCAGCAGTTTAGGAACACAAGAGACCCAGTACTTC.

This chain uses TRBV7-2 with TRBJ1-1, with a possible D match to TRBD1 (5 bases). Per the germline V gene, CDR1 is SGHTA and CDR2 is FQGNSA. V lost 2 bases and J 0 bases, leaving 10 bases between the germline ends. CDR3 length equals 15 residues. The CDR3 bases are TGTGCCAGCAGCTTACGAGGACACATGAACACTGAAGCTTTCTTT. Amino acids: CASSLRGHMNTEAFF.

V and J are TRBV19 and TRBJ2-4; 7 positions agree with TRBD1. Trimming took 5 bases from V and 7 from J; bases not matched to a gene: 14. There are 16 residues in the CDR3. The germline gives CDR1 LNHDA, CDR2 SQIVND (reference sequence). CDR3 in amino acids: CASSGLGQSDRNIQYF. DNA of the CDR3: TGTGCCAGTAGTGGGCTGGGACAGTCCGATCGGAACATTCAGTACTTC.

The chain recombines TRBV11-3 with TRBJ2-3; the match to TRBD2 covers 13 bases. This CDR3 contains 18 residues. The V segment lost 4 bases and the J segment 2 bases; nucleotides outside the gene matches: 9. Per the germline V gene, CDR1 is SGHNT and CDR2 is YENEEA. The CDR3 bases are TGTGCCAGCAGCTCCGGGACTAGCGGGACTCCCTTCACAGATACGCAGTATTTT. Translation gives CASSSGTSGTPFTDTQYF.

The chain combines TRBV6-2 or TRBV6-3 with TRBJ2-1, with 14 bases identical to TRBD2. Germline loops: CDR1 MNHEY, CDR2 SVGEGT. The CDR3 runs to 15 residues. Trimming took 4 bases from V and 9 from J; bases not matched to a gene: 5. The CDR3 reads CASSSGTSGGGEQFF. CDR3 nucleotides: TGTGCCAGCAGTTCCGGGACTAGCGGGGGCGGTGAGCAGTTCTTC.

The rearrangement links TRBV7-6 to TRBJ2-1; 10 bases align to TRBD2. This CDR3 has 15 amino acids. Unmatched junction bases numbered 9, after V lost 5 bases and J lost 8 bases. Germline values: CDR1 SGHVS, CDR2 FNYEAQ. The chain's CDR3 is CASSPVSGGAYEQFF. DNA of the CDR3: TGTGCCAGCAGCCCCGTCAGCGGGGGGGCCTATGAGCAGTTCTTC.

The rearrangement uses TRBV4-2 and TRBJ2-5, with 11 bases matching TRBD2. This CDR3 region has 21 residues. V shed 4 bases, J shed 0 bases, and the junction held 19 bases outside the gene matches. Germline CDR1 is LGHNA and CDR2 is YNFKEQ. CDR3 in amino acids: CASSRGSGARPSGGYQETQYF. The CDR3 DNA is TGTGCCAGCAGCCGGGGTTCTGGGGCGAGGCCTAGCGGGGGGTACCAAGAGACCCAGTACTTC.

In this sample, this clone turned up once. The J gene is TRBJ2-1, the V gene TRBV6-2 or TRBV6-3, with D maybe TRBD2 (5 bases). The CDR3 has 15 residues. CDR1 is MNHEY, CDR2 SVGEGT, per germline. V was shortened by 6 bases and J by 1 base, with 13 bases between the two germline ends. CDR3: CASSSGLLSYNEQFF. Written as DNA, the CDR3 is TGTGCCAGCAGCTCCGGACTTTTGTCCTACAATGAGCAGTTCTTC.

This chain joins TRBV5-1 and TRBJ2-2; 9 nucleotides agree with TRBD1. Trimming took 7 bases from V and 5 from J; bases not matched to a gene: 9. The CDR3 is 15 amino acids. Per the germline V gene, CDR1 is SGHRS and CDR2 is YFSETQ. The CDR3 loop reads CASSEGQGVTGELFF. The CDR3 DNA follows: TGCGCCAGCTCCGAGGGACAGGGCGTTACCGGGGAGCTGTTTTTT.